Listed below are T cell receptor beta chains from one sample, sequenced in a study of blood T cells in healthy people across ages. From the 5' RACE reads, TCRdb called clonotypes with MiXCR, one entry per CDR3 protein. In the table there are over 600,000 distinct CDR3 sequences, roughly three fifths of which are singletons. The sequencing sample was made of blood. The receptors shown here come from a man aged 35 to 55 in good health. Both conserved end residues are part of each CDR3. A D gene is named only where the DNA matches it firmly. Not all rows give a size; the values are once, few, many and, for expanded clones, a class.

.	.	TRBJ2-5	TRBV9	TGTGCCAGCAGCGATTCCGACAGGATTGATCAAGAGACCCAGTACTTC	CASSDSDRIDQETQYF
few	.	TRBJ2-3	TRBV6-6	TGTGCCAGCAGTGAGTTAGGGCCGGTAGATACGCAGTATTTT	CASSELGPVDTQYF
.	.	TRBJ2-6	TRBV12-3/TRBV12-4	TGTGCCAGCAGGCCGACCTATCTCGCTGGGGCCAACGTCCTGACTTTC	CASRPTYLAGANVLTF
.	TRBD2	TRBJ2-3	TRBV7-2	TGTGCCAGCAGCCGAGGACTAGCGGCTCCTAGCACAGATACGCAGTATTTT	CASSRGLAAPSTDTQYF
.	.	TRBJ1-2	TRBV29-1	TGCAGCGTTGGAGAGGAGTCCTATGGCTACACCTTC	CSVGEESYGYTF
.	.	TRBJ1-1	TRBV5-1	TGCGCCAGCAGCTTGGTGTGGGATAGCACTGAAGCTTTCTTT	CASSLVWDSTEAFF
few	TRBD1	TRBJ2-2	TRBV7-2	TGTGCCAGAGGCGGGGACAGGGGAAACACCGGGGAGCTGTTTTTT	CARGGDRGNTGELFF
few	.	TRBJ1-2	TRBV24-1	TGTGCCACCAGTGAATCACAGGGAAGCCACTATGGCTACACCTTC	CATSESQGSHYGYTF
.	.	TRBJ2-5	TRBV20-1	TGCAGTGCTAGACGCCCTGGCGTAGGTTTTGAGACCCAGTACTTC	CSARRPGVGFETQYF
.	.	TRBJ2-1	TRBV9	TGTGCCAGCAAGTATGAGCAGTTCTTC	CASKYEQFF
.	.	TRBJ2-5	TRBV27	TGTGCCAGCAGCTCTTGGGCAGAAAGGGATGAGCAGTACTTC	CASSSWAERDEQYF
.	TRBD2	TRBJ2-3	TRBV20-1	TGCAGTGCTAGACAAGCGGGAGTGACAGATACGCAGTATTTT	CSARQAGVTDTQYF
few	.	TRBJ2-7	TRBV6-6	TGTGCCAGTAGTGTGCAGGGCTACAACGAGCAGTACTTC	CASSVQGYNEQYF
.	TRBD2	TRBJ2-3	TRBV7-9	TGTGCCAGCAGCCTCACTAGCGGGGGGCCCTTAGGACCAGATACGCAGTATTTT	CASSLTSGGPLGPDTQYF
few	.	TRBJ2-5	TRBV5-1	TGCGCCAGCAGCCCTGGGGCAAGCGGGTCGTGTGAGACCCAGTACTTC	CASSPGASGSCETQYF
few	TRBD2	TRBJ2-1	TRBV20-1	TGCAGTGCCACATCCCCCGGCCTAGCGGGGGGGCGCAATGAGCAGTTCTTC	CSATSPGLAGGRNEQFF
.	.	TRBJ2-3	TRBV25-1	TGTGCCAGCAGTGAATTTACAGATACGCAGTATTTT	CASSEFTDTQYF
few	TRBD2	TRBJ2-7	TRBV7-8	TGTGCCAGCAGCACTCAAAGCGGGAGGGCCAGGTACGAGCAGTACTTC	CASSTQSGRARYEQYF
.	TRBD2	TRBJ2-3	TRBV28	TGTGCCAGCAGTTTAATAGCGGGAGCGGGCACAGATACGCAGTATTTT	CASSLIAGAGTDTQYF
once	.	TRBJ1-2	TRBV20-1	TGCAGTGCGAGCACACAAAACTATGGCTACACCTTC	CSASTQNYGYTF
once	.	TRBJ1-2	TRBV20-1	TGCAGTGCTAGATTGGGGTCCGGCTATGGCTACACCTTC	CSARLGSGYGYTF
.	.	TRBJ2-7	TRBV7-3	TGTGCCAGCGCCGGAGGAGGAGGCGAGCAGTACTTC	CASAGGGGEQYF
.	TRBD1	TRBJ1-5	TRBV6-6	TGTGCCACCCAGGAGGGCAGGGGGGGCAATCAGCCCCAGCATTTT	CATQEGRGGNQPQHF
.	TRBD1	TRBJ1-2	TRBV7-9	TGTGCCAGCAGCTTCGGGGACAGGGGCCATGGCTACACCTTC	CASSFGDRGHGYTF
.	.	TRBJ2-5	TRBV13	TGTGCCAGCAGCACTCGACTAGTACCCCATAGAGAGACCCAGTACTTC	CASSTRLVPHRETQYF
.	TRBD2	TRBJ2-1	TRBV28	TGTGCCAGCGGCGTAGCGGGGGTCGAAGAGTTCTTC	CASGVAGVEEFF
.	.	TRBJ2-3	TRBV20-1	TGCAGTGCTAAGGACTATTCTGCGGGAGATACGCAGTATTTT	CSAKDYSAGDTQYF
.	TRBD1	TRBJ1-2	TRBV6-5	TGTGCCAGCAGTTTGTGGACAGGGGGCTTTAGGTTTGGCTACACCTTC	CASSLWTGGFRFGYTF
few	.	TRBJ2-5	TRBV5-1	TGCGCCAGCAGCTTAGACAGCCGAGAAGAGACCCAGTACTTC	CASSLDSREETQYF
once	.	TRBJ1-5	TRBV2	TGTGCCGTCCGTAATCCCGGGGAAGGGGTTCAGCCCCAGCATTTT	CAVRNPGEGVQPQHF
.	.	TRBJ2-1	TRBV5-1	TGCGCCAGCAGCTTGGTAACAGGGCTGATCGATGAGCAGTTCTTC	CASSLVTGLIDEQFF
.	.	TRBJ1-1	TRBV20-1	TGCAGTGCTAGACCCGGGACAACTGAAGCTTTCTTT	CSARPGTTEAFF
.	.	TRBJ1-3	TRBV10-3	TGTGCCATCACCGTGGGCTCTGGAAACACCATATATTTT	CAITVGSGNTIYF
.	.	TRBJ2-4	TRBV28	TGTGCCAGCAGTCCTGGGTGGGGGCTGGGGGAGCAGTACTTC	CASSPGWGLGEQYF
.	.	TRBJ2-3	TRBV3-1	TGTGCCAGCAGCCATGATGGCGGGGTCACAGATACGCAGTATTTT	CASSHDGGVTDTQYF
.	.	TRBJ2-3	TRBV5-1	TGCGCCAGCAGCTCCGATACCCCTAGCACAGATACGCAGTATTTT	CASSSDTPSTDTQYF
.	.	TRBJ2-5	TRBV6-5	TGTGCCAGCAGTTACGATTGGGTCTTGGGAGGAGGGACGGTCCAAGAGACCCAGTACTTC	CASSYDWVLGGGTVQETQYF
few	TRBD1	TRBJ1-2	TRBV6-2/TRBV6-3	TGTGCCAGCAACGAGGACAGGATCTATGGCTACACCTTC	CASNEDRIYGYTF